A single sample is the source of the 3 T cell receptor beta chains below, sequenced in a study of T-cell memory formation after mild COVID-19. TCRdb redid the calling of the 5' RACE reads with MiXCR, one entry per CDR3 protein. The data hold approximately 240,000 distinct CDR3 sequences, with around 15% observed a single time. The sample comprised PBMCs or a T cell subset sorted from them (not recorded which). The receptors were sampled from a man aged 18 to 30 who had mild COVID-19 (a few samples of this study predate the infection). Cell type and time point are not known.

In its sample, this clonotype was seen a few times. The rearrangement joins TRBV5-4 to TRBJ1-6, with TRBD1 identical over 7 bases. Germline assignment: CDR1 SGHNT and CDR2 YYREEE (reference sequence). The CDR3 sequence is 14 residues long. Trimming removed 4 bases from V and 6 bases from J; junction bases left unmatched: 4. The CDR3 loop reads CASSIRQGNSPLHF. The CDR3, as DNA: TGTGCCAGCAGCATTCGACAGGGTAATTCACCCCTCCACTTT.

The V call is TRBV14, the J call TRBJ2-1; TRBD2 might be the D (5 bases). This CDR3 comprises 14 residues. With 0 bases removed from V and 7 bases from J, the gap between germline ends came to 10 bases. The germline V gene encodes CDR1 SGHDN and CDR2 FVKESK. The CDR3 loop is CASSQDFWRNEQFF. As DNA, the CDR3 is TGTGCCAGCAGCCAAGATTTTTGGAGGAATGAGCAGTTCTTC. Complete variable domain (other parts from reference TRBV14 and TRBJ2-1): EAGVTQFPSHSVIEKGQTVTLRCDPISGHDNLYWYRRVMGKEIKFLLHFVKESKQDESGMPNNRFLAERTGGTYSTLKVQPAELEDSGVYFCASSQDFWRNEQFFGPGTRLTVL.

This rearrangement joins TRBV11-3 to TRBJ2-1, with 12 bases identical to TRBD2. The CDR3 is made up of 17 amino acids. The V and J ends lost 7 bases and 10 bases, in that order; junction bases with no gene match: 17. In germline, CDR1 is SGHNT, CDR2 YENEEA. CDR3 amino acids: CASKNPWASGGADEQFF. The CDR3 DNA follows: TGTGCCAGCAAAAACCCTTGGGCTAGCGGGGGGGCCGACGAGCAGTTCTTC. Based on the CDR3 plus reference TRBV11-3 and TRBJ2-1, the full variable domain is EAGVVQSPRYKIIEKKQPVAFWCNPISGHNTLYWYLQNLGQGPELLIRYENEEAVDDSQLPKDRFSAERLKGVDSTLKIQPAELGDSAVYLCASKNPWASGGADEQFFGPGTRLTVL.